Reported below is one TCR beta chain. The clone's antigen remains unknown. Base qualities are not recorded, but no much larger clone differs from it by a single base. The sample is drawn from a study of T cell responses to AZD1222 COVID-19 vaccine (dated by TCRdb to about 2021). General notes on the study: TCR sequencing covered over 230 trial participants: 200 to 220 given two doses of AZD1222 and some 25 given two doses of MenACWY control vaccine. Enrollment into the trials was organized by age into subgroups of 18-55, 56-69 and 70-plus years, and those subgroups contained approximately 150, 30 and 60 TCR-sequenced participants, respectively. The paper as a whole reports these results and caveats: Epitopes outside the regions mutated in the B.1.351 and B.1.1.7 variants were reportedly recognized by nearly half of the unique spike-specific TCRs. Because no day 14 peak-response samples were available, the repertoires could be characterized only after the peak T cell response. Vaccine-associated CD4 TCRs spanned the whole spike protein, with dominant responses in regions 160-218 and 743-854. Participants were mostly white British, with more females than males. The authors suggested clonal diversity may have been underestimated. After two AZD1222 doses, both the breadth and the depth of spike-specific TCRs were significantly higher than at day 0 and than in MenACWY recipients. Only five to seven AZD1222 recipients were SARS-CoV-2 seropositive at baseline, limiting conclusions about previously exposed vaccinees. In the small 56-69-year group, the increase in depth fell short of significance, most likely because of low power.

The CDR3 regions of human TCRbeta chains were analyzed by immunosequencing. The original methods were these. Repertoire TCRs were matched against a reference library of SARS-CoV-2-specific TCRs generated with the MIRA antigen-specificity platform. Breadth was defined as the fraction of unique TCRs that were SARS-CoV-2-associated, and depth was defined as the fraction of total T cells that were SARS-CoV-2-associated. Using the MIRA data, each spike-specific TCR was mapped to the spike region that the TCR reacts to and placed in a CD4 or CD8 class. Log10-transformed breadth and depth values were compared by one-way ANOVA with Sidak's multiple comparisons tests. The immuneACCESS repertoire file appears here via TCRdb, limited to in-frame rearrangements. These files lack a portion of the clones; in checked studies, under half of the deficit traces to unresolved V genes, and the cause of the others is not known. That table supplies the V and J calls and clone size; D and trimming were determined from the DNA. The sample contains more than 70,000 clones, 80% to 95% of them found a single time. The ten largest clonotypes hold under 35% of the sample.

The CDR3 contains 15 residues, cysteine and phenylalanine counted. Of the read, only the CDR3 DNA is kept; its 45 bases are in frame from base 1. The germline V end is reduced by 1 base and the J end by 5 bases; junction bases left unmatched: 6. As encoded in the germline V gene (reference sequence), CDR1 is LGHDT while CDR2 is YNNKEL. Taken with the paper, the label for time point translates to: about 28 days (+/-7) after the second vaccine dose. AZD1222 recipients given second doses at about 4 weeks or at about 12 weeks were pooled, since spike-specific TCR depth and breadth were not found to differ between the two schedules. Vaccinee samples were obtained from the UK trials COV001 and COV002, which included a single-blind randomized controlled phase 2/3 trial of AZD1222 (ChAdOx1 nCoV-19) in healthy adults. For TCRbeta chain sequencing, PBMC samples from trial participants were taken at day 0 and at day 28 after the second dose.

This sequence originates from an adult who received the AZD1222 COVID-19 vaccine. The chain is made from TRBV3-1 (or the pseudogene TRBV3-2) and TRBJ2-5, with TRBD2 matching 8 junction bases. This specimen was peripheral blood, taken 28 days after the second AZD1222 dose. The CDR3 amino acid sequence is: CASSQGFSGMETQYF. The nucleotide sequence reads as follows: TGTGCCAGCAGCCAAGGTTTTAGCGGGATGGAGACCCAGTACTTC.